These T cell receptor beta chains were read from a single sample in a study of T-cell memory formation after mild COVID-19. TCRdb redid the calling of the 5' RACE reads with MiXCR, one entry per CDR3 protein. The sample includes roughly 190,000 distinct CDR3 sequences, about 10% of them seen just once. Source material: PBMCs or a T cell subset sorted from them (not recorded which). The receptors originated from a man aged 18 to 35 who had mild COVID-19 (a few samples of this study predate the infection). Cell type and time point are not known. Both conserved end residues are part of each CDR3. A D gene is named only where the DNA matches it firmly. The size of a clone is reported for some rows only, either as once, few or many, or as a class for expanded clones.

d_gene,j_gene,abundance,v_gene,CDR3nt,CDR3aa
TRBD2,TRBJ2-7,few,TRBV6-2/TRBV6-3,TGTGCCAGCAGACCCTATGGGATTTCTCTAGCGGGGGAGCCCTACGAGCAGTACTTC,CASRPYGISLAGEPYEQYF
TRBD2,TRBJ2-5,-,TRBV30,TGTGCCTGGAGTGTGGGCGGGAGGTCCCAAGAGACCCAGTACTTC,CAWSVGGRSQETQYF
TRBD2,TRBJ2-1,few,TRBV5-1,TGCGCCAGCAGCCCTACCGGGACTAGTGGCAATGAGCAGTTCTTC,CASSPTGTSGNEQFF
-,TRBJ1-5,few,TRBV7-6,TGTGCCAGCAGCTATGGCCCCACCCAGCCCCAGCATTTT,CASSYGPTQPQHF
TRBD1,TRBJ2-7,many,TRBV5-1,TGCGCCAGCACCCTACAGGGGGCGATTAGCGAGCAGTACTTC,CASTLQGAISEQYF
-,TRBJ1-2,few,TRBV6-6,TGTGCCAGCAGTTACAGGGAAGGCTACACCTTC,CASSYREGYTF
-,TRBJ1-1,-,TRBV12-3/TRBV12-4,TGTGCCAGCATAAAACAGGGCGCTGAAGCTTTCTTT,CASIKQGAEAFF
-,TRBJ1-5,-,TRBV7-2,TGTGCCAGCAGTTGGAACAGCAATCAGCCCCAGCATTTT,CASSWNSNQPQHF
TRBD1,TRBJ2-3,many,TRBV7-7,TGTGCCAGCAGCTTAGACAGGGGGTACGCGCAGTATTTT,CASSLDRGYAQYF
-,TRBJ1-6,few,TRBV20-1,TGCAGTGCCCCGGGTCGGATCCGAGGACCCCTCCACTTT,CSAPGRIRGPLHF
-,TRBJ2-7,-,TRBV11-2,TGTGCCAGCAGCCTCAACCGGGACACCCTCTCCCACGAGCAGTACTTC,CASSLNRDTLSHEQYF
-,TRBJ1-3,many,TRBV4-3,TGCGCCAGCAGCCCCAGAGGAGGGCCTGGAAACACCATATATTTT,CASSPRGGPGNTIYF
-,TRBJ2-5,-,TRBV4-1,TGCGCCAGCAGCCAACGGTGGGCAGTTTCGTGGGAGACCCAGTACTTC,CASSQRWAVSWETQYF
-,TRBJ2-3,-,TRBV7-9,TGTGCCAGCAGCTTATCTTGGGACTGGACAGATACGCAGTGTTTT,CASSLSWDWTDTQCF
-,TRBJ1-4,once,TRBV15,TGTGCCACCAGCAGAGTCCCTGGGATCAGTGAAAAACTGTTTTTT,CATSRVPGISEKLFF
-,TRBJ1-1,-,TRBV5-6,TGTGCCAGCAGCTTGGTGGGGGGAACAGAGAACACTGAAGCTTTCTTT,CASSLVGGTENTEAFF
-,TRBJ2-5,few,TRBV5-1,TGCGCCAGCAGCTTGGGGGCGACAAGCCAAGAGACCCAGTACTTC,CASSLGATSQETQYF
-,TRBJ2-2,-,TRBV4-1,TGCGCCAGCAGCCTTCCAGTGGACCCCCGGAACACCGGGGAGCTGTTTTTT,CASSLPVDPRNTGELFF
TRBD1,TRBJ2-2,few,TRBV5-1,TGCGCCAGCAGCACCGGGACAGGGGGCTCCGGGGAGCTGTTTTTT,CASSTGTGGSGELFF
-,TRBJ2-1,-,TRBV7-9,TGTGCCAGCAGCTTACCCAGGGCGAACTACAATGAGCAGTTCTTC,CASSLPRANYNEQFF
TRBD2,TRBJ2-1,few,TRBV5-1,TGCGCCAGCAGCTTGTGGACTAGCGGGGGGAATGAGCAGTTCTTC,CASSLWTSGGNEQFF
TRBD1,TRBJ1-1,-,TRBV4-1,TGCGCCAGCAGCCCACGTCTCCGGGACAGTGAAGCTTTCTTT,CASSPRLRDSEAFF
-,TRBJ1-1,-,TRBV4-2,TGTGCCAGCAGCCAACCGTCCGGTGGGGCTTTCTTT,CASSQPSGGAFF
TRBD2,TRBJ2-1,few,TRBV11-2,TGTGCCAGCAGCCACCTGGCGGGGGGAAACAATGAGCAGTTCTTC,CASSHLAGGNNEQFF
-,TRBJ2-2,-,TRBV7-2,TGTGCCAGCAGCTTAGGGGGGGCGGTTCCCGGGGAGCTGTTTTTT,CASSLGGAVPGELFF
TRBD1,TRBJ1-1,few,TRBV7-9,TGTGCCAGCAGTATTAGACAGGGGAGCACTGAAGCTTTCTTT,CASSIRQGSTEAFF